This T cell receptor beta chain was identified during a study of blood T cell repertoires in COVID-19. At the level of the study: Sites across the United States, Italy and Spain contributed samples from acute and convalescent COVID-19. PBMCs, B-cell-depleted T cells, or T cells were the source of the cDNA or gDNA that made up the material.

The authors' processing: From reference gene primer amplification, estimates of nucleated cell counts were derived. Using immunoSEQ multiplex PCR, the repertoire was profiled, and TCRdb retains in-frame clones only, with some absent. That table gives V, J and clone size, and the DNA gave D and trimming. Seen here are approximately 110,000 clones, 85% to 90% observed once, and the top ten hold approximately 1.1%. With 1 base removed from V and 5 bases from J, the gap between germline ends came to 10 bases. Germline assignment: CDR1 SGHNT and CDR2 YYREEE (reference sequence). The CDR3 is 14 residues long.

The receptor was isolated from a human donor in a cohort sampled during active COVID-19. Sequenced material: peripheral blood. The chain links TRBV5-4 to TRBJ2-1; perhaps TRBD1 as D (6 bases). The CDR3 sequence is CASSLWTADNEQFF. CDR3 bases: TGTGCCAGCAGCTTGTGGACAGCGGACAATGAGCAGTTCTTC.